This T cell receptor beta chain was recovered during a study of OX40 agonist ivuxolimab in advanced cancers. In terms of the full investigation: The costimulatory receptor OX40 (CD134) was targeted by ivuxolimab, a fully human IgG2 agonistic monoclonal antibody. Patients were allowed to have had prior anti-PD-1, anti-PD-L1 or anti-CTLA-4 therapy, and roughly two fifths of the dose-escalation patients had been treated with checkpoint inhibitors. Peripheral TCRbeta sequencing aimed to test whether ivuxolimab altered TCR sequence diversity and caused clonal T-cell expansion. The paper covers the monotherapy dose-escalation part of the phase I ivuxolimab trial, which included N = 52 patients. Of the approximately 53 patients in dose escalation, around 20 had hepatocellular carcinoma, some 15 had melanoma, 9 had renal cell carcinoma and 9 had head and neck cancer. Intravenous ivuxolimab was administered to patients every 2 weeks at six dose levels: 0.01, 0.1, 0.3, 1.5, 3 and 10 mg/kg. A male proportion of around 83% and a mean age of about 60 years, ranging from about 20 to 80, were recorded for the dose-escalation cohort. Partial responses occurred in three dose-escalation patients: two with cutaneous melanoma and one with hepatocellular carcinoma. The research as a whole found: Low levels of normalized T-cell clonal expansion were also shown by some nonresponding patients. In partial responders in the 0.1-3.0 mg/kg groups, normalized peripheral clonal expansion was found to be among the lowest, especially among CD8+ T cells. The antigen specificity of the peripheral T cells that underwent clonal expansion was not determined. Clonal expansion of both CD4+ and CD8+ blood T cells was observed from baseline to week 6 at doses 0.1 to 3.0 mg/kg. After ivuxolimab, CD8+ T cells had more expanded clones than CD4+ T cells on average.

In regard to this clone: Its antigen is still unknown. The sample holds no much larger clone one base away, and base qualities are not on file.

To sequence the TCRbeta CDR3 region, genomic DNA was isolated from the sorted cells. The immunoSEQ Assay was used to sequence the TCRbeta CDR3 regions. In its TCRdb copy, this immuneACCESS table keeps in-frame sequences only and misses some clones. Where compared with another copy, unresolved V genes explain less than half of these, and the others have no known cause. This sample is represented by some 90,000 clones; about nine tenths of them were singletons. The ten largest clones add up to more than 0.25% of the sample. Patients with autoimmune disease history or receiving systemic immunosuppression were excluded from the trial. Peripheral blood for TCR sequencing was collected from all dose cohorts at baseline, on cycle 4 day 1, and on cycle 7 day 1. The samples were drawn from a first-in-human, open-label, multicenter phase I dose-escalation trial of ivuxolimab. Adults with locally advanced or metastatic melanoma, renal cell carcinoma, hepatocellular carcinoma or head and neck squamous cell carcinoma were enrolled in the trial. Before TCR sequencing, CD4+ T cells and CD8+ T cells were sorted from peripheral blood as separate populations.

Trimming at the junction amounts to 3 bases on V and 6 bases on J, and the germline ends lie 14 bases apart. Via the germline V gene, CDR1 is SGDLS and CDR2 YYNGEE. The CDR3 contains 14 residues, cysteine and phenylalanine counted. The kept DNA is CDR3 alone, 42 bases in frame from the first base. Specimen: CD4+ or CD8+ T cells sorted from blood, collected in a trial of the OX40 agonist ivuxolimab. This clonotype was obtained from an adult with an advanced solid tumor such as melanoma, head and neck, liver or kidney cancer. Recombination linked TRBV9 to TRBJ2-3; no D gene call is confident. The DNA is TGTGCCAGCAGCGCCAGTCCAGCCACCGATACGCAGTATTTT. It encodes CASSASPATDTQYF.